Below, 18 T cell receptor beta chains from the same sample are listed, as sequenced in a study of blood T cell repertoires in COVID-19. TCRdb's copy holds only in-frame clones and misses some; the assay was immunoSEQ multiplex PCR. The sample carries more than 90,000 clones, about 91% recorded once. Sequenced: peripheral blood. The receptor set was obtained from a man aged 50-59 years with acute or convalescent COVID-19.

The V call is TRBV6-2 or TRBV6-3, the J call TRBJ2-1; 7 nucleotides match TRBD2. The V gene end was trimmed by 6 bases and the J gene end by 3 bases; junction bases not matched to a gene: 5. Germline-derived CDR1 and CDR2 are MNHEY and SVGEGT. The CDR3 runs to 14 residues. This CDR3 is CASSPGGSYNEQFF. In DNA, the CDR3 is TGTGCCAGCAGCCCCGGGGGGAGCTACAATGAGCAGTTCTTC.

The chain links TRBV7-9 to TRBJ2-3, with 9 bases fitting TRBD2. Germline CDR1 is SEHNR and CDR2 is FQNEAQ (reference sequence). The CDR3 loop spans 15 amino acids. The V and J ends lost 3 bases and 4 bases, in that order; junction bases with no gene match: 5. This CDR3 reads CASSFGLAFADTQYF. The CDR3 DNA follows: TGTGCCAGCAGCTTCGGACTAGCGTTCGCAGATACGCAGTATTTT. Based on the CDR3 plus reference TRBV7-9 and TRBJ2-3, the full variable domain is DTGVSQNPRHKITKRGQNVTFRCDPISEHNRLYWYRQTLGQGPEFLTYFQNEAQLEKSRLLSDRFSAERPKGSFSTLEIQRTEQGDSAMYLCASSFGLAFADTQYFGPGTRLTVL.

J is TRBJ1-2 and V is TRBV21-1. TRBV21-1 is a pseudogene. The CDR3 runs to 13 residues. This chain's CDR3 is CASSKEGTVAYTF. CDR3 nucleotide sequence: TGTGCCAGCAGCAAAGAGGGGACTGTGGCCTACACCTTC.

V is TRBV5-8 and J is TRBJ1-1; D is ambiguous. In germline, CDR1 is SGHTS, CDR2 YDEGEE. The CDR3 length is 12 residues. V lost 3 bases, J lost 4 bases, and 7 bases lay in between. Here the CDR3 reads CASSWSITEAFF. The CDR3 DNA follows: TGTGCCAGCAGCTGGAGCATCACTGAAGCTTTCTTT.

CDR3 sequence: CASSSTGWAGDEQFF. CDR3 DNA: TGTGCCAGCAGTTCTACCGGATGGGCTGGCGATGAGCAGTTCTTC. The V gene is TRBV2, the J gene TRBJ2-1; D call uncertain. The length of the CDR3 is 15 residues. V was shortened by 5 bases and J by 8 bases, with 19 bases between the two germline ends. Germline loops: CDR1 SNHLY, CDR2 FYNNEI.

The chain combines TRBV7-2 with TRBJ2-2; D might be TRBD1 (5 bases). Germline V CDR1 and CDR2: SGHTA, FQGNSA. The length of the CDR3 is 14 residues. Trimming removed 3 bases from V and 3 bases from J, with 8 bases in between. The CDR3 loop is CASSLTAYTGELFF. CDR3 nucleotide sequence: TGTGCCAGCAGCTTGACAGCTTACACCGGGGAGCTGTTTTTT.

V is TRBV19 and J is TRBJ1-1; D is possibly TRBD1 (6 bases). Germline values: CDR1 LNHDA, CDR2 SQIVND (reference sequence). Trimming cost V 5 bases and J 0 bases, with 10 bases left between them. The CDR3 extends over 14 amino acids. The CDR3, as DNA: TGTGCCAGTAGTGGGCAGGGGCTGAACACTGAAGCTTTCTTT. Protein sequence: CASSGQGLNTEAFF.

The chain is built from TRBV5-8 and TRBJ1-2; 7 positions agree with TRBD1. In germline, CDR1 is SGHTS, CDR2 YDEGEE. This CDR3 comprises 14 residues. With V trimmed by 4 bases and J by 8 bases, 11 bases remained unmatched. CDR3 nucleotide sequence: TGTGCCAGCAGCCTGACAGGGCACCAGCGGGGCTACACCTTC. Translation gives CASSLTGHQRGYTF.

The CDR3 spells CASSQDPRPYRGYNYGYTF. The CDR3 DNA reads as TGCGCCAGCAGCCAAGATCCGCGACCTTATAGAGGTTATAACTATGGCTACACCTTC. The gene calls are TRBV4-1 and TRBJ1-2; D is ambiguous. CDR1 is MGHRA, CDR2 YSYEKL, per germline. The V and J ends lost 0 bases and 1 base respectively, with 21 bases between them. CDR3 length: 19 residues.

This chain links TRBV5-5 with TRBJ1-1; D unclear. V shed 2 bases and J shed 1 base, with 12 bases lying between them. The germline V gene encodes CDR1 SGHKS and CDR2 YYEKEE (reference sequence). This CDR3 contains 15 residues. The CDR3 loop is CASSFGLRGNTEAFF. The DNA of the CDR3 is TGTGCCAGCAGCTTTGGATTACGGGGGAACACTGAAGCTTTCTTT.

The rearrangement links TRBV6-2 or TRBV6-3 to TRBJ1-1, with a weak D call TRBD1 (5 bases). Trimming took 5 bases from V and 10 from J, leaving 14 bases between them. The CDR3 totals 12 residues. CDR1 and CDR2 (germline): MNHEY, SVGEGT. The CDR3 region has the DNA TGTGCCAGCAGTACCCTGACAGCTGGAGCTTTCTTT. Translating gives CASSTLTAGAFF.

The chain employs TRBV12-5 and TRBJ2-1; D is unresolved. The CDR3 length is 11 residues. Trimming left V 0 bases short and J 16 bases short, with 10 bases between. Germline CDR1 LGHNT, CDR2 FRNRAP. CDR3 sequence: CASGLVDIPFF. The CDR3 DNA follows: TGTGCTAGTGGTTTGGTCGACATTCCCTTCTTC.

The chain joins TRBV2 to TRBJ1-1; 8 nucleotides align to TRBD1. The ends lost 5 bases at V and 2 bases at J; junction bases unmatched: 4. This CDR3 region has 14 residues. CDR1 SNHLY and CDR2 FYNNEI come from the germline V gene. Here the CDR3 DNA reads TGTGCCAGCAGTTACGGACAGGGAAACACTGAAGCTTTCTTT. This encodes CASSYGQGNTEAFF. The full variable domain, completed using reference TRBV2 and TRBJ1-1, is EPEVTQTPSHQVTQMGQEVILRCVPISNHLYFYWYRQILGQKVEFLVSFYNNEISEKSEIFDDQFSVERPDGSNFTLKIRSTKLEDSAMYFCASSYGQGNTEAFFGQGTRLTVV.

This sequence joins TRBV7-6 and TRBJ2-1; TRBD1 agrees at 10 bases. From germline, CDR1 is SGHVS and CDR2 FNYEAQ. Unmatched junction bases numbered 4, after V lost 5 bases and J lost 3 bases. There are 15 residues in the CDR3. In nucleotides, the CDR3 is TGTGCCAGCAGCCCGACAGGGGGCTTCTACAATGAGCAGTTCTTC. Translating gives CASSPTGGFYNEQFF.

The gene calls are TRBV7-7 and TRBJ2-7, with a tentative D call TRBD1 (6 bases). Germline V gene data show CDR1 as SSHAT and CDR2 as FNYEAQ (reference sequence). Deletions cut 1 base from V and 4 bases from J, with 8 bases between. The CDR3 has 13 residues. As DNA, the CDR3 is TGTGCCAGCAGCTTAGAAGGGGGTTACGAGCAGTACTTC. Translated: CASSLEGGYEQYF.

This chain links TRBV30 with TRBJ1-4; 7 nucleotides line up with TRBD1. CDR3 length: 13 residues. From germline, CDR1 is GTSNPN and CDR2 SVGIG (reference sequence). CDR3 region: CASAGTANEKLFF. CDR3 bases: TGTGCTTCAGCCGGGACAGCGAATGAAAAACTGTTTTTT.

The CDR3 sequence: CASSPMTRNTGELFF. The CDR3 region has the DNA TGTGCCAGCAGTCCCATGACTCGGAACACCGGGGAGCTGTTTTTT. The chain recombines TRBV6-2 or TRBV6-3 with TRBJ2-2; D is unclear. CDR3 length: 15 amino acids. The V gene's germline CDR1 is MNHEY and CDR2 SVGEGT. Trimming shortened V by 5 bases and J by 1 base, and 11 bases separated the two germline ends.

The chain recombines TRBV19 with TRBJ2-3; D perhaps matches TRBD2 (6 bases). The germline gives CDR1 LNHDA, CDR2 SQIVND (reference sequence). V shed 5 bases and J shed 2 bases, with 17 bases lying between them. This CDR3 is 16 amino acids long. The CDR3 spells CASSPNPSALTDTQYF. The CDR3, as DNA: TGTGCCAGTAGTCCAAATCCTAGCGCACTCACAGATACGCAGTATTTT.